The rows below give T cell receptor beta chains drawn from one sample of a study of technical replicates of blood from a handful of donors. Clones were read by immunoSEQ multiplex PCR, and TCRdb kept only the in-frame ones, dropping some. The sample yields more than 75,000 clones, 85% to 95% seen once. Sequencing used T cells isolated from PBMCs. Receptor source: a human donor in good health. Both conserved end residues are part of each CDR3. D genes are given only for firm matches. Clone sizes are given selectively: once, few, many, or a class where the clone is expanded.

cdr3_aa: CASSLSFSGSYNEQFF
cdr3_nt: TGCGCCAGCAGCTTGTCCTTTTCAGGGTCCTACAATGAGCAGTTCTTC
v_call: TRBV5-1
d_call: -
clone_size: -
j_call: TRBJ2-1

cdr3_aa: CASSLYSLQGISTEAFF
cdr3_nt: TGTGCCAGCAGTTTATACTCCCTACAGGGCATTAGCACTGAAGCTTTCTTT
v_call: TRBV28
d_call: -
clone_size: -
j_call: TRBJ1-1

cdr3_aa: CASSVTTGDTEAFF
cdr3_nt: TGCGCCAGCAGTGTCACTACAGGGGACACTGAAGCTTTCTTT
v_call: TRBV10-1
d_call: TRBD1
clone_size: -
j_call: TRBJ1-1

cdr3_aa: CASSDEGGPYEQYF
cdr3_nt: TGTGCCAGCAGTGACGAGGGAGGGCCCTACGAGCAGTACTTC
v_call: TRBV2
d_call: TRBD2
clone_size: -
j_call: TRBJ2-7

cdr3_aa: CASTRQGDSDTQYF
cdr3_nt: TGTGCCAGTACCCGACAGGGGGACTCAGATACGCAGTATTTT
v_call: TRBV19
d_call: TRBD1
clone_size: -
j_call: TRBJ2-3

cdr3_aa: CATHGSLTYNEQFF
cdr3_nt: TGTGCCACCCACGGGAGTTTAACCTACAATGAGCAGTTCTTC
v_call: TRBV6-5
d_call: -
clone_size: -
j_call: TRBJ2-1

cdr3_aa: CASSLGGAPYEQYF
cdr3_nt: TGTGCCAGCAGCTTGGGGGGAGCCCCCTACGAGCAGTACTTC
v_call: TRBV5-6
d_call: -
clone_size: -
j_call: TRBJ2-7

cdr3_aa: CASRLTGSSGANVLTF
cdr3_nt: TGTGCCAGCAGATTGACAGGGAGCTCTGGGGCCAACGTCCTGACTTTC
v_call: TRBV28
d_call: TRBD1
clone_size: -
j_call: TRBJ2-6

cdr3_aa: CASLSPGANVLTF
cdr3_nt: TGTGCCAGCCTTTCCCCTGGGGCCAACGTCCTGACTTTC
v_call: TRBV2
d_call: -
clone_size: -
j_call: TRBJ2-6

cdr3_aa: CASSTITGGTSGRTTGELFF
cdr3_nt: TGTGCCAGCAGTACAATTACAGGGGGGACTAGCGGGAGAACCACCGGGGAGCTGTTTTTT
v_call: TRBV2
d_call: TRBD2
clone_size: -
j_call: TRBJ2-2

cdr3_aa: CASSPLPGQGVSEQYF
cdr3_nt: TGTGCCAGCAGCCCACTCCCGGGACAGGGGGTTTCCGAGCAGTACTTC
v_call: TRBV7-9
d_call: TRBD1
clone_size: -
j_call: TRBJ2-7

cdr3_aa: CAISGRQGDEQFF
cdr3_nt: TGTGCCATCAGTGGAAGACAGGGGGACGAGCAGTTCTTC
v_call: TRBV10-3
d_call: TRBD1
clone_size: -
j_call: TRBJ2-1

cdr3_aa: CASSPAASGRYNEQFF
cdr3_nt: TGTGCCAGCAGTCCAGCGGCTAGCGGGAGATACAATGAGCAGTTCTTC
v_call: TRBV27
d_call: TRBD2
clone_size: -
j_call: TRBJ2-1

cdr3_aa: CASSLRGQRGYEQYF
cdr3_nt: TGTGCCAGCAGCCTGAGGGGCCAGCGGGGGTACGAGCAGTACTTC
v_call: TRBV7-2
d_call: TRBD2
clone_size: -
j_call: TRBJ2-7

cdr3_aa: CASSTGLAIYEQYF
cdr3_nt: TGCGCCAGCAGCACGGGACTAGCGATATACGAGCAGTACTTC
v_call: TRBV5-1
d_call: TRBD2
clone_size: -
j_call: TRBJ2-7

cdr3_aa: CASSSPLGGAGNTIYF
cdr3_nt: TGTGCCAGCAGCTCTCCCCTCGGGGGAGCTGGAAACACCATATATTTT
v_call: TRBV9
d_call: -
clone_size: -
j_call: TRBJ1-3

cdr3_aa: CASSQASVNQPQHF
cdr3_nt: TGCGCCAGCAGCCAAGCGTCGGTAAATCAGCCCCAGCATTTT
v_call: TRBV4-1
d_call: -
clone_size: -
j_call: TRBJ1-5

cdr3_aa: CASSQSPVTNGQSGPRRLYEQYF
cdr3_nt: TGCGCCAGCAGTCAATCCCCCGTTACAAACGGACAGTCTGGTCCCCGAAGGCTCTACGAGCAGTACTTC
v_call: TRBV23-1
d_call: -
clone_size: -
j_call: TRBJ2-7

cdr3_aa: CASSYPSGANVLTF
cdr3_nt: TGTGCCAGCAGCTATCCATCTGGGGCCAACGTCCTGACTTTC
v_call: TRBV7-9
d_call: -
clone_size: -
j_call: TRBJ2-6

cdr3_aa: CASSLQDFFTDTQYF
cdr3_nt: TGTGCCAGCAGCTTACAGGACTTTTTCACAGATACGCAGTATTTT
v_call: TRBV11-2
d_call: -
clone_size: -
j_call: TRBJ2-3

cdr3_aa: CASSPGGINQPQHF
cdr3_nt: TGTGCCAGCTCACCGGGGGGGATCAATCAGCCCCAGCATTTT
v_call: TRBV18
d_call: -
clone_size: -
j_call: TRBJ1-5

cdr3_aa: CASSPYSSYEQYF
cdr3_nt: TGTGCCAGCAGCCCCTATAGCTCCTACGAGCAGTACTTC
v_call: TRBV5-4
d_call: -
clone_size: -
j_call: TRBJ2-7

cdr3_aa: CASSQGPGTGYGYTF
cdr3_nt: TGCGCCAGCAGCCAAGGACCAGGGACTGGGTATGGCTACACCTTC
v_call: TRBV4-1
d_call: -
clone_size: -
j_call: TRBJ1-2

cdr3_aa: CASSISAPERYGYTF
cdr3_nt: TGTGCCAGCAGTATCTCGGCCCCAGAGAGGTATGGCTACACCTTC
v_call: TRBV27
d_call: -
clone_size: -
j_call: TRBJ1-2

cdr3_aa: CASSLAPSQQGKEQYF
cdr3_nt: TGTGCCAGCAGTTTAGCCCCATCCCAACAGGGGAAGGAGCAGTACTTC
v_call: TRBV28
d_call: TRBD1
clone_size: -
j_call: TRBJ2-7

cdr3_aa: CASSDPYLGGKRSPLHF
cdr3_nt: TGCGCCAGCAGCGATCCTTATCTGGGGGGGAAGAGGTCACCCCTCCACTTT
v_call: TRBV5-1
d_call: -
clone_size: once
j_call: TRBJ1-6

cdr3_aa: CASSPGPEADEQFF
cdr3_nt: TGCGCCAGCAGCCCGGGTCCTGAAGCGGATGAGCAGTTCTTC
v_call: TRBV4-1
d_call: -
clone_size: -
j_call: TRBJ2-1

cdr3_aa: CASSRPGQANYEQYF
cdr3_nt: TGTGCCAGCAGCCGCCCGGGACAGGCAAACTACGAGCAGTACTTC
v_call: TRBV5-4
d_call: TRBD1
clone_size: once
j_call: TRBJ2-7

cdr3_aa: CASSRTRADTQYF
cdr3_nt: TGTGCCAGCTCACGGACTAGAGCAGATACGCAGTATTTT
v_call: TRBV18
d_call: TRBD2
clone_size: -
j_call: TRBJ2-3

cdr3_aa: CASSVRRQEPNTGELFF
cdr3_nt: TGTGCCAGCAGTGTTAGGAGGCAGGAGCCGAACACCGGGGAGCTGTTTTTT
v_call: TRBV2
d_call: -
clone_size: -
j_call: TRBJ2-2

cdr3_aa: CASSVGGNPREQYF
cdr3_nt: TGCGCCAGCAGTGTTGGCGGGAACCCTAGAGAGCAGTACTTC
v_call: TRBV10-1
d_call: -
clone_size: -
j_call: TRBJ2-7

cdr3_aa: CASSIGQGGTGELFF
cdr3_nt: TGCGCCAGCAGCATAGGACAGGGGGGGACCGGGGAGCTGTTTTTT
v_call: TRBV5-1
d_call: TRBD1
clone_size: -
j_call: TRBJ2-2

cdr3_aa: CASGLVLGLEFDEQFF
cdr3_nt: TGTGCTAGTGGTTTGGTACTAGGTTTAGAATTCGATGAGCAGTTCTTC
v_call: TRBV12-5
d_call: -
clone_size: -
j_call: TRBJ2-1

cdr3_aa: CASSPAGASNEKLFF
cdr3_nt: TGTGCCAGCAGCCCCGCGGGGGCGTCTAATGAAAAACTGTTTTTT
v_call: TRBV7-6
d_call: -
clone_size: -
j_call: TRBJ1-4

cdr3_aa: CASSPLGGQLYEQYF
cdr3_nt: TGTGCCAGCAGCCCCCTTGGGGGACAACTCTACGAGCAGTACTTC
v_call: TRBV14
d_call: -
clone_size: -
j_call: TRBJ2-7

cdr3_aa: CASSPTPGQGYGYTF
cdr3_nt: TGTGCCAGCTCACCCACCCCGGGACAGGGGTATGGCTACACCTTC
v_call: TRBV18
d_call: TRBD1
clone_size: -
j_call: TRBJ1-2

cdr3_aa: CASSPMDLGNQPQHF
cdr3_nt: TGTGCCAGCAGTCCCATGGACTTAGGGAATCAGCCCCAGCATTTT
v_call: TRBV6-1
d_call: -
clone_size: -
j_call: TRBJ1-5

cdr3_aa: CASSGTVDTQYF
cdr3_nt: TGCGCCAGCAGCGGGACTGTAGATACGCAGTATTTT
v_call: TRBV10-2
d_call: -
clone_size: -
j_call: TRBJ2-3

cdr3_aa: CASSIPGTGELFF
cdr3_nt: TGTGCCAGTAGTATCCCGGGCACCGGGGAGCTGTTTTTT
v_call: TRBV19
d_call: -
clone_size: -
j_call: TRBJ2-2

cdr3_aa: CASRRQEVGYTF
cdr3_nt: TGTGCCAGTAGGAGACAGGAGGTTGGCTACACCTTC
v_call: TRBV19
d_call: -
clone_size: -
j_call: TRBJ1-2

cdr3_aa: CASSSTSVAGGPSYEQYF
cdr3_nt: TGTGCCAGCAGCTCAACTTCGGTGGCGGGGGGCCCCTCCTACGAGCAGTACTTC
v_call: TRBV7-9
d_call: TRBD2
clone_size: once
j_call: TRBJ2-7

cdr3_aa: CSVPPRDRKNTEAFF
cdr3_nt: TGCAGCGTTCCCCCCAGGGACAGGAAGAACACTGAAGCTTTCTTT
v_call: TRBV29-1
d_call: TRBD1
clone_size: -
j_call: TRBJ1-1

cdr3_aa: CASRAAAYEQYF
cdr3_nt: TGTGCCAGCAGAGCGGCCGCCTACGAGCAGTACTTC
v_call: TRBV6-1
d_call: -
clone_size: once
j_call: TRBJ2-7

cdr3_aa: CASSLFGRVSNEQFF
cdr3_nt: TGTGCCAGCAGTTTATTTGGCAGGGTTAGCAATGAGCAGTTCTTC
v_call: TRBV28
d_call: -
clone_size: -
j_call: TRBJ2-1

cdr3_aa: CASSPRLVEETQYF
cdr3_nt: TGCGCCAGCAGCCCGCGACTAGTCGAAGAGACCCAGTACTTC
v_call: TRBV5-1
d_call: -
clone_size: -
j_call: TRBJ2-5

cdr3_aa: CASSLQGGGEKLFF
cdr3_nt: TGCGCCAGCAGCTTGCAGGGCGGAGGGGAAAAACTGTTTTTT
v_call: TRBV5-1
d_call: -
clone_size: -
j_call: TRBJ1-4

cdr3_aa: CSTEWRVRTDTQYF
cdr3_nt: TGCAGCACGGAATGGAGGGTTCGCACAGATACGCAGTATTTT
v_call: TRBV29-1
d_call: -
clone_size: -
j_call: TRBJ2-3

cdr3_aa: CASRPGQSYNEQFF
cdr3_nt: TGTGCCAGCAGGCCGGGACAAAGCTACAATGAGCAGTTCTTC
v_call: TRBV6-6
d_call: -
clone_size: -
j_call: TRBJ2-1

cdr3_aa: CASSPRVRTSWETQYF
cdr3_nt: TGTGCCAGCAGCCCCAGGGTTCGGACCTCTTGGGAGACCCAGTACTTC
v_call: TRBV5-8
d_call: -
clone_size: once
j_call: TRBJ2-5

cdr3_aa: CASSVDRGPSGNTIYF
cdr3_nt: TGTGCCAGCAGCGTAGACAGGGGACCCTCTGGAAACACCATATATTTT
v_call: TRBV9
d_call: TRBD1
clone_size: once
j_call: TRBJ1-3

cdr3_aa: CASLSYSEAFF
cdr3_nt: TGTGCCAGCCTTTCGTATTCTGAAGCTTTCTTT
v_call: TRBV25-1
d_call: -
clone_size: -
j_call: TRBJ1-1

cdr3_aa: CSVEDVTDTQYF
cdr3_nt: TGCAGCGTTGAAGACGTCACAGATACGCAGTATTTT
v_call: TRBV29-1
d_call: -
clone_size: -
j_call: TRBJ2-3

cdr3_aa: CASSTTGAEAFF
cdr3_nt: TGTGCCAGCAGTACGACAGGTGCTGAAGCTTTCTTT
v_call: TRBV28
d_call: -
clone_size: -
j_call: TRBJ1-1

cdr3_aa: CASRGQGARENYGYTF
cdr3_nt: TGTGCCAGCAGAGGACAGGGGGCAAGGGAAAACTATGGCTACACCTTC
v_call: TRBV9
d_call: TRBD1
clone_size: -
j_call: TRBJ1-2

cdr3_aa: CASRRASGGYEQFF
cdr3_nt: TGTGCCAGTAGGAGGGCTAGCGGGGGCTATGAGCAGTTCTTC
v_call: TRBV19
d_call: TRBD2
clone_size: -
j_call: TRBJ2-1

cdr3_aa: CASSLNPSGSYNEQFF
cdr3_nt: TGCGCCAGCAGCTTGAATCCTAGCGGGAGTTACAATGAGCAGTTCTTC
v_call: TRBV5-1
d_call: TRBD2
clone_size: -
j_call: TRBJ2-1

cdr3_aa: CASSPDFSAGTGNPDEQYF
cdr3_nt: TGTGCCAGCTCACCAGATTTTTCAGCCGGGACAGGGAATCCGGACGAGCAGTACTTC
v_call: TRBV18
d_call: TRBD1
clone_size: -
j_call: TRBJ2-7

cdr3_aa: CASRELAGVYEQYF
cdr3_nt: TGTGCCAGCAGGGAACTAGCGGGAGTGTATGAGCAGTACTTC
v_call: TRBV6-5
d_call: TRBD2
clone_size: -
j_call: TRBJ2-7